These 9 T cell receptor beta chains were all obtained from the same sample, sequenced in a study of T-cell reconstitution after alpha-beta-depleted transplantation in children. Unique molecular identifiers were used to barcode this TCRbeta library. TCRdb fed the PCR reads into MiXCR, producing one record per CDR3 protein. The data hold around 500,000 distinct CDR3 sequences, with about 21% observed a single time. Here the sequenced sample was PBMCs, mostly from graft donor cells, taken 360 days after TCRalphabeta/CD19-depleted stem cell transplant. These receptors all stem from a boy under two years old who had a stem cell transplant for acute myeloid leukemia, so the T cells may come from the graft donor.

The CDR3 DNA sequence: TGTGCCAGCACCGAGCGGGGGCGCACAGATACGCAGTATTTT. This sequence encodes CASTERGRTDTQYF. The V and J genes are TRBV12-3 or TRBV12-4 and TRBJ2-3, with 8 bases that match TRBD2. There are 14 residues in the CDR3. V shed 7 bases, J shed 1 base, and the junction held 4 bases outside the gene matches.

The rearrangement links TRBV24-1 to TRBJ2-5; a weak D match, TRBD1 (5 bases). CDR3 length: 13 amino acids. V was clipped by 6 bases and J by 3 bases, with 10 bases between them. Germline CDR1 reads KGHDR; CDR2 reads SFDVKD. CDR3 nucleotide sequence: TGTGCCACCAGTTCGACAGTAAAAGAGACCCAGTACTTC. Amino acids: CATSSTVKETQYF.

V usage is TRBV12-3 or TRBV12-4 and J usage is TRBJ2-3, with D hard to call. V dropped 6 bases and J dropped 4 bases, with 8 bases sitting between them. The CDR3 is 12 residues long. As DNA, the CDR3 is TGTGCCAGCAGAACAATAGCAGATACGCAGTATTTT. Translating gives CASRTIADTQYF.

This clonotype was counted many times. The chain joins TRBV29-1 to TRBJ2-1, with TRBD2 matching over 8 bases. Germline assignment: CDR1 SQVTM and CDR2 ANQGSEA. This CDR3 comprises 13 residues. Trimming at V came to 5 bases and at J to 0 bases, leaving 0 bases not matched to a gene. CDR3 protein: CSVRGGSYNEQFF. The CDR3 DNA follows: TGCAGCGTTCGGGGGGGCTCCTACAATGAGCAGTTCTTC.

This clonotype has a count of ten or more. The chain is built from TRBV29-1 and TRBJ2-7; 7 bases map to TRBD2. The CDR3 is made up of 14 amino acids. Germline CDR1 and CDR2: SQVTM and ANQGSEA. The V segment lost 0 bases and the J segment 0 bases; nucleotides outside the gene matches: 2. The CDR3 sequence: CSVEDRGSSYEQYF. The CDR3 region has the DNA TGCAGCGTTGAAGATCGCGGGAGCTCCTACGAGCAGTACTTC.

This clonotype has ten or more counts. J is TRBJ2-3 and V is TRBV4-3, with 13 bases that match TRBD2. Per germline, CDR1 LGHNA and CDR2 YSLEER. V trimming: 4 bases; J trimming: 6 bases; junction bases outside the gene matches: 10. The CDR3 has 17 residues. This chain's CDR3 is CASSRSVGLAGTDTQYF. As DNA, the CDR3 is TGCGCCAGCAGCCGTTCTGTGGGACTAGCGGGGACGGATACGCAGTATTTT.

This clonotype was recorded at least ten times. This sequence joins TRBV29-1 and TRBJ2-2; the D is unclear. V was trimmed by 4 bases and J by 1 base, leaving 4 bases between them. Germline values: CDR1 SQVTM, CDR2 ANQGSEA. CDR3 length: 12 residues. CDR3 residues: CSVAGNTGELFF. The CDR3 nucleotides read TGCAGCGTTGCAGGGAACACCGGGGAGCTGTTTTTT.

In its sample, this clonotype was seen a few times. This rearrangement joins TRBV4-1 to TRBJ2-7; 7 bases agree with TRBD1. CDR1 is MGHRA and CDR2 is YSYEKL in the germline V gene. The J segment lost 3 bases and the V segment lost 0 bases, leaving 2 bases of the junction unmatched. This CDR3 has 14 residues. Written as DNA, the CDR3 is TGCGCCAGCAGCCAAGACGGGACAGTCTACGAGCAGTACTTC. Encoded protein: CASSQDGTVYEQYF.

This clonotype was detected many times. J is TRBJ2-3 and V is TRBV7-9; no firm D call. CDR1 and CDR2 (germline): SEHNR, FQNEAQ (reference sequence). V was pared by 3 bases and J by 6 bases, with 16 bases between. The CDR3 has 15 amino acids. The CDR3 nucleotides are TGTGCCAGCAGCTTCGTAGGTAGAGGTGTTGATACGCAGTATTTT. Translating gives CASSFVGRGVDTQYF.